Below, 25 T cell receptor beta chains from the same sample are listed, as sequenced in a study of T cell responses to AZD1222 COVID-19 vaccine. Sequenced by immunoSEQ multiplex PCR; TCRdb stores in-frame clones only, minus some. The table lists 75,000 to 95,000 clones, around nine tenths of them singletons. Material: peripheral blood, obtained on day 0 of AZD1222 vaccination. All receptors derive from an adult in good health.

Here the CDR3 DNA reads TGTGCCAGCAGCTTAGTTCGTTCTGTTGACACCCACTACGAGCAGTACGTC. Its protein product is CASSLVRSVDTHYEQYV. V and J are TRBV7-7 and TRBJ2-7; no definite D call. V was clipped by 1 base and J by 3 bases, with 19 bases between them. Germline V gene lookup returns CDR1 SSHAT and CDR2 FNYEAQ (reference sequence). The CDR3 has 17 residues.

This chain links TRBV30 with TRBJ1-2, with TRBD1 as a possible D gene (5 bases). V was pared by 5 bases and J by 4 bases, with 17 bases between. CDR3 length: 14 amino acids. Germline CDR1 is GTSNPN and CDR2 is SVGIG (reference sequence). CDR3: CAWGSGGIFYGYTF. DNA of the CDR3: TGTGCCTGGGGGTCGGGGGGGATCTTCTATGGCTACACCTTC.

This chain connects TRBV18 to TRBJ2-7, with D unclear. Germline assignment: CDR1 KGHSH and CDR2 LQKENI. The CDR3 runs 13 residues. V lost 1 base and J 4 bases, leaving 8 bases between the germline ends. CDR3: CASSPLDRYEQYV. The CDR3 nucleotides read TGTGCCAGCTCACCACTAGACCGTTACGAGCAGTACGTC.

The chain is built from TRBV21-1 and TRBJ1-5. TRBV21-1 is a known pseudogene. This CDR3 is built from 16 residues. The DNA of the CDR3 is TGTGCCAGCAGCAAAGGAATAGACTATTGCAATCAGCCCCAGCATTTT. As protein: CASSKGIDYCNQPQHF.

This clone appeared a single time. This sequence joins TRBV6-5 and TRBJ2-3; 10 bases are a match to TRBD2. After removal of 0 bases from V and 1 base from J, the junction contained 1 base not matched to a gene. CDR1 is MNHEY and CDR2 is SVGAGI in the germline V gene. The CDR3 is made up of 16 amino acids. CDR3 region: CASSYSGLARTDTQYF. The CDR3 bases are TGTGCCAGCAGTTACTCGGGACTAGCGCGCACAGATACGCAGTATTTT.

This chain joins TRBV4-2 and TRBJ2-3; D might be TRBD2 (6 bases). Trimming took off 3 bases at V and 2 bases at J, with 18 bases between the two ends. Germline V gene sequence: CDR1 LGHNA, CDR2 YNFKEQ. CDR3 size: 17 residues. In nucleotides, the CDR3 is TGTGCCAGCAGCCACCAAGCTAGGCTAGCGAACACAGATACGCAGTATTTT. This codes for CASSHQARLANTDTQYF.

This clone was detected only once. The chain carries TRBV3-1 (or the pseudogene TRBV3-2) and TRBJ2-6; perhaps D is TRBD1 or TRBD2 (7 bases each). Germline CDR1 LGHDT, CDR2 YNNKEL (reference sequence). V was pared by 0 bases and J by 1 base, with 13 bases between. The CDR3 runs to 18 residues. The CDR3 DNA sequence: TGTGCCAGCAGCCAAGAGGGGAGGGGGCCTTCTGGGGCCAACGTCCTGACTTTC. Translation: CASSQEGRGPSGANVLTF.

The chain combines TRBV5-1 with TRBJ2-1; 8 nucleotides agree with TRBD1. The trim removed 4 bases at V and 5 bases at J, leaving 8 bases unmatched. This CDR3 region has 15 residues. Germline values: CDR1 SGHRS, CDR2 YFSETQ. The CDR3 DNA follows: TGCGCCAGCAGCCGGACAGGGATGGGAAACAATGAGCAGTTCTTC. As protein: CASSRTGMGNNEQFF.

The chain uses TRBV19 and TRBJ1-4; D ambiguous. The CDR3 extends over 15 amino acids. The V end was cut by 4 bases, the J end by 6 bases, with 15 bases between. The germline V gene has CDR1 LNHDA and CDR2 SQIVND (reference sequence). This chain's CDR3 is CASSRSGLRDEKLFF. Here the CDR3 DNA reads TGTGCCAGTAGTAGGAGTGGCCTTAGAGATGAAAAACTGTTTTTT.

The rearrangement joins TRBV19 to TRBJ2-1; maybe TRBD2 (6 bases). Per the germline V gene, CDR1 is LNHDA and CDR2 is SQIVND (reference sequence). Trimming took 5 bases from V and 0 from J, leaving 11 bases between them. The CDR3 runs to 15 residues. As DNA, the CDR3 is TGTGCCAGTAGTCCGGACGGGAGCTCCTACAATGAGCAGTTCTTC. This gives the protein CASSPDGSSYNEQFF.

The chain recombines TRBV9 with TRBJ2-1, with D perhaps being TRBD1 or TRBD2 (5 bases each). V was cut by 3 bases and J by 0 bases, with 10 bases left in between. Germline-derived CDR1 and CDR2 are SGDLS and YYNGEE. This CDR3 is 15 amino acids long. CDR3 DNA: TGTGCCAGCAGCGATGGGACCAACTCCTACAATGAGCAGTTCTTC. Protein sequence: CASSDGTNSYNEQFF.

CDR3 loop: CASSQGTGNTIYF. The CDR3 DNA is TGTGCCAGCAGCCAGGGGACCGGAAACACCATATATTTT. The chain joins TRBV6-6 to TRBJ1-3; D may be TRBD1 (6 bases). This CDR3 region has 13 residues. Trimming took off 6 bases at V and 4 bases at J, with 10 bases between the two ends. CDR1 and CDR2 (germline): MNHNY, SVGAGI (reference sequence).

The chain has TRBV6-5 and TRBJ2-2; a possible D gene is TRBD2 (6 bases). Trimming took off 7 bases at V and 5 bases at J, with 17 bases between the two ends. The CDR3 spans 15 residues. Per the germline V gene, CDR1 is MNHEY and CDR2 is SVGAGI. The CDR3 bases are TGTGCCAGCACCATAGAGGGGAGGAGTACCGGGGAGCTGTTTTTT. This sequence encodes CASTIEGRSTGELFF.

CDR3 protein: CASSTPEATNEKLFF. CDR3 DNA sequence: TGTGCCAGCAGCACCCCAGAGGCAACTAATGAAAAACTGTTTTTT. The chain employs TRBV7-7 and TRBJ1-4; D not resolved. The V gene's germline CDR1 is SSHAT and CDR2 FNYEAQ (reference sequence). V shed 5 bases and J shed 0 bases, with 10 bases lying between them. The CDR3 is 15 amino acids.

This clone was recorded once. This rearrangement joins TRBV19 to TRBJ2-2; TRBD2 aligns across 7 bases. V shed 5 bases and J 6 bases; nucleotides not matched to a gene: 6. CDR1 LNHDA and CDR2 SQIVND come from the germline V gene (reference sequence). The length of the CDR3 is 14 residues. Here the CDR3 reads CASSAGRGAGELFF. CDR3 DNA sequence: TGTGCCAGTAGTGCCGGTCGGGGGGCCGGGGAGCTGTTTTTT.

The chain links TRBV18 to TRBJ1-1; 8 nucleotides align to TRBD1. The length of the CDR3 is 13 residues. The ends lost 5 bases at V and 12 bases at J; junction bases unmatched: 11. CDR1 and CDR2 (germline): KGHSH, LQKENI. The CDR3 loop reads CASSSRQGTVSFF. DNA for the CDR3: TGTGCCAGCTCAAGCAGACAGGGGACGGTCTCTTTCTTT. Together with reference TRBV18 and TRBJ1-1, the CDR3 gives the full variable domain: NAGVMQNPRHLVRRRGQEARLRCSPMKGHSHVYWYRQLPEEGLKFMVYLQKENIIDESGMPKERFSAEFPKEGPSILRIQQVVRGDSAAYFCASSSRQGTVSFFGQGTRLTVV.

V usage is TRBV5-1 and J usage is TRBJ1-4, with D maybe TRBD1 (5 bases). The CDR3 has 15 amino acids. V dropped 4 bases and J dropped 0 bases, with 10 bases sitting between them. Germline assignment: CDR1 SGHRS and CDR2 YFSETQ. The CDR3 spells CASSRQRATNEKLFF. The DNA for the CDR3 is TGCGCCAGCAGCAGACAGAGAGCAACTAATGAAAAACTGTTTTTT.

CDR3 sequence (DNA): TGTGCCAGCAGCTTAGGAGGGGCCTCGGGGACCCAGTACTTC. Protein: CASSLGGASGTQYF. The V and J genes are TRBV7-9 and TRBJ2-5; D tentatively fits TRBD1 or TRBD2 (5 bases each). The germline V gene encodes CDR1 SEHNR and CDR2 FQNEAQ (reference sequence). With 1 base removed from V and 7 bases from J, the gap between germline ends came to 13 bases. CDR3 length: 14 amino acids.

J is TRBJ1-6 and V is TRBV7-3; 8 bases map to TRBD1. The V gene's germline CDR1 is SGHTA and CDR2 FQGTGA. The V and J ends lost 2 bases and 10 bases, in that order; junction bases with no gene match: 7. The CDR3 contains 15 residues. The CDR3 bases are TGTGCCAGCAGCTTAGAGACAGGGGAGGGATCACCCCTCCACTTT. Translating it yields CASSLETGEGSPLHF.

The chain joins TRBV2 to TRBJ2-7; D is perhaps TRBD1 or TRBD2 (5 bases each). Trimming took 3 bases from V and 0 from J, leaving 33 bases between them. This CDR3 contains 22 residues. Germline V gene sequence: CDR1 SNHLY, CDR2 FYNNEI. The DNA of the CDR3 is TGTGCCAGCAGTGACCCTCTAGGAGATTGGGGACGGAAGCCTCATCTCTCCTACGAGCAGTACGTC. This gives the protein CASSDPLGDWGRKPHLSYEQYV.

This chain uses TRBV6-5 with TRBJ1-5; a weak D match, TRBD1 (5 bases). V lost 5 bases, J lost 6 bases, and 14 bases lay in between. Per the germline V gene, CDR1 is MNHEY and CDR2 is SVGAGI. This CDR3 is built from 14 residues. CDR3 region: CASSKKGATQPQHF. CDR3 coding DNA: TGTGCCAGCAGTAAAAAAGGGGCTACTCAGCCCCAGCATTTT.

The rearrangement joins TRBV7-9 to TRBJ2-5; either TRBD1 or TRBD2 may supply D (5 bases each). Germline-derived CDR1 and CDR2 are SEHNR and FQNEAQ (reference sequence). Deletions cut 4 bases from V and 5 bases from J, with 17 bases between. The length of the CDR3 is 15 residues. The CDR3 DNA sequence: TGTGCCAGCAGCTCAGGGACGAGTGAAGGGGAGACCCAGTACTTC. It codes for CASSSGTSEGETQYF.

The gene calls are TRBV6-1 and TRBJ2-5; D possibly matches TRBD1 or TRBD2 (5 bases each). The V gene lost 2 bases and the J gene lost 1 base, with 17 bases spanning the gap. Germline V gene sequence: CDR1 MNHNS, CDR2 SASEGT. This CDR3 spans 17 amino acids. For the CDR3, the DNA is TGTGCCAGCAGTGAAAGTTGGGGACCACCCGCCCAAGAGACCCAGTACTTC. This gives the protein CASSESWGPPAQETQYF.

J is TRBJ2-2 and V is TRBV9; 7 bases map to TRBD2. The CDR3 consists of 16 residues. Germline CDR1 SGDLS, CDR2 YYNGEE. V was pared by 0 bases and J by 2 bases, with 4 bases of the junction left unmatched. The CDR3 nucleotides read TGTGCCAGCAGCGTAGGGCTAGCGGTAAACACCGGGGAGCTGTTTTTT. Protein sequence: CASSVGLAVNTGELFF.

This rearrangement joins TRBV3-1 (or the pseudogene TRBV3-2) to TRBJ1-6; D is unclear. Germline V lookup: CDR1 LGHDT, CDR2 YNNKEL (reference sequence). This CDR3 comprises 18 residues. Trimming cost V 4 bases and J 0 bases, with 16 bases left between them. CDR3: CASSPVLHLYSYNSPLHF. The CDR3 bases are TGTGCCAGCAGCCCGGTATTACATCTCTACTCCTATAATTCACCCCTCCACTTT.